These 9 T cell receptor beta chains originate from one sample sequenced in a study of CD8+CD57+ T cells in acquired aplastic anemia. Those patients picked for sequencing had displayed CD8+CD57+ cell expansion on flow cytometry. Genomic DNA acted as the template from which TCR beta VDJ combination and CDR3 sequence profiling were carried out. TCRdb re-analysed the reads in MiXCR, keeping a single row per CDR3 protein. Among roughly 260,000 distinct CDR3 sequences listed, approximately 45% were seen once. Specimen: sorted CD4+, CD8+, or CD8+CD57+ T cells (not recorded which) from PBMCs. The receptors were sampled from a human donor with aplastic anemia.

This clonotype was observed at least ten times. The chain employs TRBV29-1 and TRBJ2-1; 9 positions agree with TRBD1. The V segment lost 1 base and the J segment 3 bases; nucleotides outside the gene matches: 7. CDR1 SQVTM and CDR2 ANQGSEA come from the germline V gene. This CDR3 comprises 16 residues. CDR3 DNA sequence: TGCAGCGTTGAAGCTTCGGACAGGGGCGACTACAATGAGCAGTTCTTC. Protein sequence: CSVEASDRGDYNEQFF.

This clonotype was picked up one time. Sequence at one end of the junction differs from germline and may be a read error. The chain couples TRBV5-1 to TRBJ2-1; weak D call: TRBD1 (7 bases). Per the germline V gene, CDR1 is SGHRS and CDR2 is YFSETQ. There are 14 residues in the CDR3. The CDR3 here is CASSLQGRTGEQFF. The CDR3 bases are TGTGCCAGCAGCTTACAGGGGAGGACCGGGGAGCAGTTCTTC.

The sample holds many counts of this clonotype. The chain has TRBV20-1 and TRBJ2-1; no firm D call. The germline V gene has CDR1 DFQATT and CDR2 SNEGSKA (reference sequence). V dropped 3 bases and J dropped 8 bases, with 23 bases sitting between them. CDR3 length equals 16 residues. The DNA of the CDR3 is TGCAGTGCTAGGACCTTAGAAACAACCGATGTCTATGAGCAGTTCTTC. This codes for CSARTLETTDVYEQFF.

This sequence joins TRBV2 and TRBJ1-2, with D unresolved. The V end lost 0 bases, the J end lost 8 bases, and 13 bases lay between the germline ends. CDR3 length: 14 amino acids. Germline V gene data show CDR1 as SNHLY and CDR2 as FYNNEI. The CDR3 region has the DNA TGTGCCAGCAGTGAAGCTGCTGGGCTTATCGGCTACACCTTC. Amino acid sequence: CASSEAAGLIGYTF.

The table lists this clonotype with a few counts. The V call is TRBV3-1, the J call TRBJ1-3; no clear D gene. Trimming took off 0 bases at V and 0 bases at J, with 6 bases between the two ends. The CDR3 sequence is 15 residues long. Germline V CDR1 and CDR2: LGHDT, YNNKEL (reference sequence). CDR3 loop: CASSQDLGSGNTIYF. In nucleotides, the CDR3 is TGTGCCAGCAGCCAAGACTTGGGCTCTGGAAACACCATATATTTT.

This clonotype was detected ten times or more. This sequence joins TRBV7-8 and TRBJ2-7; 7 bases fit TRBD2. Looked up from germline, CDR1 is SGHVS and CDR2 is FQNEAQ. The junction had 9 bases not matched to a gene; V was cut back by 4 bases and J by 3 bases. The length of the CDR3 is 15 residues. CDR3 sequence: CASSSRDYLIYEQYF. The CDR3, as DNA: TGTGCCAGCAGCTCCCGGGACTACCTCATCTACGAGCAGTACTTC. The full variable domain, its missing parts supplied by reference TRBV7-8 and TRBJ2-7, is GAGVSQSPRYKVAKRGQDVALRCDPISGHVSLFWYQQALGQGPEFLTYFQNEAQLDKSGLPSDRFFAERPEGSVSTLKIQRTQQEDSAVYLCASSSRDYLIYEQYFGPGTRLTVT.

Only one count was recorded for this clonotype. This sequence may be a read error, since a much larger clone differs from it by one base. V gene TRBV9 combines with J gene TRBJ2-1, with D perhaps TRBD2 (6 bases). Germline CDR1 is SGDLS and CDR2 is YYNGEE. CDR3 length: 17 residues. The CDR3 nucleotides read TGTACCAGCAGCGTAGCTACTGGCGGGAATTCGTACAATGAGCAGTTCTTC. Translated, it gives CTSSVATGGNSYNEQFF.

The chain uses TRBV29-1 and TRBJ2-1; possibly TRBD1 for D (6 bases). Trimming removed 2 bases at V and 4 bases at J, with 9 bases between. The germline V gene encodes CDR1 SQVTM and CDR2 ANQGSEA. This CDR3 has 13 residues. CDR3 region: CSVEQGIYNEQFF. CDR3 nucleotide sequence: TGCAGCGTTGAACAGGGGATATACAATGAGCAGTTCTTC.

This clonotype was detected many times. This chain joins TRBV6-4 and TRBJ2-6; possible D gene TRBD1, 6 bases. There are 17 residues in the CDR3. The V gene lost 4 bases and the J gene lost 0 bases, with 13 bases spanning the gap. Germline V CDR1 and CDR2: MRHNA, SNTAGT. CDR3 loop: CASSGETGPSGANVLTF. CDR3 coding DNA: TGTGCCAGCAGTGGCGAGACAGGCCCCTCTGGGGCCAACGTCCTGACTTTC.